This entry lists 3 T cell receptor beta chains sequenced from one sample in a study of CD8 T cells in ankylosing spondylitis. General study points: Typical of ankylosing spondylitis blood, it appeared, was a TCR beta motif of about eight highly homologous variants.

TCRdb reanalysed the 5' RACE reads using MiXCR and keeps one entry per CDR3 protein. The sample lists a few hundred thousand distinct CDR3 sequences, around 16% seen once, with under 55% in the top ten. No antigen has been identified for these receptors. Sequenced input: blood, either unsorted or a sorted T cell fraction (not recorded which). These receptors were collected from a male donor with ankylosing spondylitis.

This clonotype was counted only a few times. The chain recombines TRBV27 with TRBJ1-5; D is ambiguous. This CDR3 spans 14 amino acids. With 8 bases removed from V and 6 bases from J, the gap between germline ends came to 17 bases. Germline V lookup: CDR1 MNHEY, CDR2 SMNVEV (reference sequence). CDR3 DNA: TGTGCCAGCGGGAGGCCAGGAGCTTCTCAGCCCCAGCATTTT. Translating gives CASGRPGASQPQHF.

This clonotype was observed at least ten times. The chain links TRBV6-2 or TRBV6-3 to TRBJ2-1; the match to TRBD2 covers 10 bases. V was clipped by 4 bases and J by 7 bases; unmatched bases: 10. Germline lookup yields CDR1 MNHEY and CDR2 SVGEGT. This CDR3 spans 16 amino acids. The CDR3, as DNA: TGTGCCAGCAGTTCCCCTAGCGGGAGTATCAAAAATGAGCAGTTCTTC. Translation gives CASSSPSGSIKNEQFF.

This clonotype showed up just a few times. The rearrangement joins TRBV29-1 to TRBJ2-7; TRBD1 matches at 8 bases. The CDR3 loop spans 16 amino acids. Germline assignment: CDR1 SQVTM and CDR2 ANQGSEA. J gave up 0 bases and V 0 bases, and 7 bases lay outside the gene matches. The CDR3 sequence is CSVEDLGTGSSYEQYF. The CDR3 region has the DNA TGCAGCGTTGAAGATCTTGGGACAGGTAGCTCCTACGAGCAGTACTTC.